The present entry profiles one TCR beta chain with its context. Its antigen is unknown. The CDR3 is made up of 11 amino acids. CDR1 is DFQATT and CDR2 is SNEGSKA in the germline V gene (reference sequence). V lost 6 bases and J lost 6; bases outside the gene matches: 4. These data come from a study of cytomegalovirus exposure and HLA in healthy donors. Notes on the study in general: Trimming of TCR beta V- and J-genes showed a link, identified in a later analysis, to a missense DCLRE1C variant. TCR beta chains numbering some 160 were designated cytomegalovirus-associated. After further analysis at a later stage, roughly 16,000 TCR beta sequences were associated with HLA alleles at 0.05 false discovery rate.

Donors were ostensibly healthy at sampling, although undocumented immune exposures were probable. PCR used 60 Vbeta primers and 13 Jbeta primers. The protocol was immunoSEQ multiplex PCR, while the TCRdb copy is restricted to in-frame clones and leaves out a portion. The table has approximately 130,000 clones, roughly four fifths seen once. J is TRBJ1-1 and V is TRBV20-1; 7 nucleotides align to TRBD1. The sample taken for sequencing was PBMCs. This TCR was sampled from a man aged 18 to 35 in good health and CMV-seronegative. The DNA for the CDR3 is TGCAGTGCACAGGGGCTAGCTGAAGCTTTCTTT. The encoded protein is CSAQGLAEAFF.